This T cell receptor (beta chain) was sequenced in a study of blood T cells in healthy people across ages. Findings of the study overall: Across samples, TCR beta diversity tracked strongly with naive T cell percentage. A greater number of naive CD4+ cells and higher diversity distinguished long-lived donors from aged donors.

This clonotype came up a few times. Antigen specificity is unknown. This CDR3 comprises 18 residues. Donors ranged from about 6 to 90 years old and were healthy Caucasians in Russia. A second 7 to 11 cycle PCR used barcoded and J-beta primers. TCRdb fed the 5' RACE reads into MiXCR, producing one record per CDR3 protein. Here the sample spans around 1.7 million distinct CDR3 sequences, roughly 28% being singletons. The V gene is TRBV21-1, the J gene TRBJ2-1; the table's D gene call, TRBD2, was not cross checked with the DNA. TRBV21-1 is listed as a pseudogene. The sample taken for sequencing was blood. This clonotype originated in a woman in her twenties or thirties in good health. The CDR3: CASSKTLLAGYFIYEQFF. The CDR3 DNA sequence: TGTGCCAGCAGCAAAACCTTACTAGCGGGGTATTTCATTTATGAGCAGTTCTTC.